The 28 T cell receptor beta chains below all came from one sample that was sequenced in a study of OX40 agonist ivuxolimab in advanced cancers. Clones were read by immunoSEQ multiplex PCR, and TCRdb kept only the in-frame ones, dropping some. The data hold under 55,000 clones, with roughly 82% observed a single time. This material consisted of CD4+ or CD8+ T cells sorted from blood, taken in a trial of the OX40 agonist ivuxolimab. These receptors all stem from an adult with an advanced solid tumor such as melanoma, head and neck, liver or kidney cancer.

The CDR3 coding sequence is TGCGCCAGCAGTGAAGGGCTAGACCACGACGAGCAGTACTTC. Residues: CASSEGLDHDEQYF. The J gene is TRBJ2-7, the V gene TRBV10-2, with no clear D. Germline V gene data show CDR1 as WSHSY and CDR2 as SAAADI. The CDR3 totals 14 residues. The V and J ends lost 3 bases and 5 bases respectively, with 14 bases between them.

The V call is TRBV9, the J call TRBJ1-1; TRBD1 matches 7 bases. CDR3 length: 15 residues. Germline loops: CDR1 SGDLS, CDR2 YYNGEE. V lost 4 bases and J lost 5; bases outside the gene matches: 11. Here the CDR3 DNA reads TGTGCCAGCAGCACCGCACAGGGGCTTAGTACTGAAGCTTTCTTT. It specifies CASSTAQGLSTEAFF.

This sequence joins TRBV11-1 and TRBJ2-7; D unclear. V was clipped by 5 bases and J by 5 bases, with 13 bases between them. CDR3 length equals 13 residues. Germline V gene sequence: CDR1 SGHAT, CDR2 FQDESV (reference sequence). The CDR3 DNA follows: TGTGCCAGCAGCCCGACACCTATCCACGAGCAGTACTTC. Protein sequence: CASSPTPIHEQYF.

This clone was observed a handful of times. J is TRBJ2-6 and V is TRBV4-1; tentatively, D is TRBD2 (6 bases). Trimming took 5 bases from V and 4 from J, leaving 18 bases between them. CDR3 length: 17 amino acids. Germline V CDR1 and CDR2: MGHRA, YSYEKL. The CDR3 region has the DNA TGCGCCAGCAGCAAGTCCCTGGGAGGATCCGGGGCCAACGTCCTGACTTTC. This gives the protein CASSKSLGGSGANVLTF.

The chain recombines TRBV27 with TRBJ2-6; D remains unclear. Trimming took 5 bases from V and 2 from J, leaving 4 bases between them. CDR3 size: 13 residues. Looked up from germline, CDR1 is MNHEY and CDR2 is SMNVEV (reference sequence). The CDR3 region is CASSPTGANVLTF. The CDR3 DNA sequence: TGTGCCAGCAGTCCCACTGGGGCCAACGTCCTGACTTTC.

This chain uses TRBV18 with TRBJ1-3; 9 positions agree with TRBD1. CDR1 is KGHSH, CDR2 LQKENI, per germline. V was clipped by 6 bases and J by 0 bases; unmatched bases: 12. The length of the CDR3 is 18 residues. The CDR3 coding sequence is TGTGCCAGCTCCCGGGACAGGGTTGGAAGTTCCTCTGGAAACACCATATATTTT. It encodes CASSRDRVGSSSGNTIYF.

The chain links TRBV19 to TRBJ1-5; a weak D match, TRBD1 (6 bases). Germline V gene sequence: CDR1 LNHDA, CDR2 SQIVND (reference sequence). The V end was cut by 10 bases, the J end by 6 bases, with 13 bases between. The CDR3 sequence is 12 residues long. CDR3 sequence reads: CAIRGAGQPQHF. The CDR3 DNA is TGTGCCATAAGGGGGGCCGGTCAGCCCCAGCATTTT.

The rearrangement uses TRBV7-6 and TRBJ2-2; 9 nucleotides agree with TRBD1. There are 16 residues in the CDR3. The germline gives CDR1 SGHVS, CDR2 FNYEAQ. Trimming removed 8 bases from V and 5 bases from J; junction bases left unmatched: 12. The CDR3 DNA sequence: TGTGCCAGCTGGACCCCCCTAGGGACAGGGACCGGGGAGCTGTTTTTT. As protein: CASWTPLGTGTGELFF.

V gene TRBV7-8 combines with J gene TRBJ2-2; maybe TRBD1 (5 bases). V was trimmed by 6 bases and J by 6 bases, leaving 11 bases between them. The CDR3 runs 13 residues. Germline V lookup: CDR1 SGHVS, CDR2 FQNEAQ. The CDR3: CASSRRGSGELFF. Written as DNA, the CDR3 is TGTGCCAGCAGTCGAAGGGGCTCCGGGGAGCTGTTTTTT. Complete variable domain (other parts from reference TRBV7-8 and TRBJ2-2): GAGVSQSPRYKVAKRGQDVALRCDPISGHVSLFWYQQALGQGPEFLTYFQNEAQLDKSGLPSDRFFAERPEGSVSTLKIQRTQQEDSAVYLCASSRRGSGELFFGEGSRLTVL.

The rearrangement joins TRBV19 to TRBJ1-1, with 7 positions matching TRBD1. This CDR3 has 15 amino acids. Looked up from germline, CDR1 is LNHDA and CDR2 is SQIVND (reference sequence). V lost 2 bases and J lost 1; bases outside the gene matches: 4. CDR3 amino acids: CASSIWRQGNTEAFF. The CDR3 DNA sequence: TGTGCCAGTAGTATATGGAGACAGGGGAACACTGAAGCTTTCTTT.

This clone appeared once. The chain couples TRBV7-2 to TRBJ2-3, with 12 positions matching TRBD2. This CDR3 comprises 17 residues. Trimming took 5 bases from V and 4 from J; bases not matched to a gene: 10. CDR1 and CDR2 (germline): SGHTA, FQGNSA. The CDR3 DNA reads TGTGCCAGCAGCCCCAACCTAGCGGGGGGGCTGGCAGATACGCAGTATTTT. Translated, it gives CASSPNLAGGLADTQYF.

This clone has just one count. This chain uses TRBV12-5 with TRBJ1-1; TRBD1 might be the D (6 bases). CDR1 and CDR2 (germline): LGHNT, FRNRAP. The CDR3 extends over 14 amino acids. Trimming shortened V by 1 base and J by 5 bases, and 11 bases separated the two germline ends. The CDR3 loop reads CASGLEGGATEAFF. For the CDR3, the DNA is TGTGCTAGTGGTTTGGAGGGGGGGGCTACTGAAGCTTTCTTT.

V and J are TRBV30 and TRBJ2-5; TRBD1 matches at 12 bases. Germline V gives CDR1 GTSNPN, CDR2 SVGIG (reference sequence). V was pared by 1 base and J by 5 bases, with 5 bases of the junction left unmatched. The CDR3 has 15 amino acids. This CDR3 is CAWSAGTGGEETQYF. CDR3 nucleotides: TGTGCCTGGAGTGCCGGGACAGGGGGCGAGGAGACCCAGTACTTC.

This clone has a single count. The same CDR3 arises from other DNA sequences in this sample as well. The chain couples TRBV7-9 to TRBJ2-7; no reliable D call. Trimming shortened V by 3 bases and J by 3 bases, and 3 bases separated the two germline ends. The CDR3 spans 11 residues. Germline CDR1 is SEHNR and CDR2 is FQNEAQ (reference sequence). This CDR3 is CASSFDYEQYF. In nucleotides, the CDR3 is TGTGCCAGCAGCTTCGACTACGAGCAGTACTTC.

The chain employs TRBV9 and TRBJ2-3; the D is unclear. The CDR3 runs to 14 residues. The germline V gene encodes CDR1 SGDLS and CDR2 YYNGEE. V gave up 0 bases and J gave up 2 bases, with 7 bases separating them. The CDR3 DNA sequence: TGTGCCAGCAGCGTAGTAGGAGCCACAGATACGCAGTATTTT. As protein: CASSVVGATDTQYF.

This sequence joins TRBV21-1 and TRBJ2-5; the DNA was not compared with TRBD2, the D call given in the table. TRBV21-1 is reported as a pseudogene. The length of the CDR3 is 13 residues. CDR3 DNA sequence: TGTGCCAGCAGCAGGAGCGGGGGAGAGACCCAGTACTTC. The encoded protein is CASSRSGGETQYF.

The chain carries TRBV6-4 and TRBJ2-7; the D gene could be TRBD1 or TRBD2 (5 bases each). Trimming removed 0 bases from V and 7 bases from J, with 7 bases in between. Germline lookup yields CDR1 MRHNA and CDR2 SNTAGT. The CDR3 is 12 amino acids. The CDR3 here is CASSDSWGEQYF. CDR3 nucleotides: TGTGCCAGCAGTGACTCGTGGGGGGAGCAGTACTTC.

The chain uses TRBV5-8 and TRBJ2-7, with TRBD1 matching over 9 bases. This CDR3 has 15 residues. V shed 3 bases, J shed 3 bases, and the junction held 7 bases outside the gene matches. Germline V gene sequence: CDR1 SGHTS, CDR2 YDEGEE. Written as DNA, the CDR3 is TGTGCCAGCAGCTCAGACAGGGGGTCCGTCTACGAGCAGTACTTC. Translating gives CASSSDRGSVYEQYF.

This chain connects TRBV28 to TRBJ2-1; no clear D gene. Trimming pared 6 bases from V and 4 bases from J, leaving 7 bases between. Per germline, CDR1 MDHEN and CDR2 SYDVKM. The CDR3 covers 12 residues. In nucleotides, the CDR3 is TGTGCCAGCAGGTGGGCGTACAATGAGCAGTTCTTC. Its protein is CASRWAYNEQFF.

The chain carries TRBV6-4 and TRBJ2-1; TRBD2 might be the D (7 bases). Looked up from germline, CDR1 is MRHNA and CDR2 is SNTAGT. This CDR3 region has 15 residues. Trimming removed 5 bases from V and 5 bases from J, with 16 bases in between. CDR3 loop: CASSKRDNVNNEQFF. Here the CDR3 DNA reads TGTGCCAGCAGTAAGCGGGACAACGTAAACAATGAGCAGTTCTTC.

Sample share makes this clone medium-sized (0.01 to 0.1%). This CDR3 is CASRDEGGTTEAFF. CDR3 DNA: TGTGCCAGCAGGGACGAGGGCGGAACGACTGAAGCTTTCTTT. The chain employs TRBV7-9 and TRBJ1-1; D remains ambiguous. CDR1 and CDR2 from the germline V gene are SEHNR and FQNEAQ (reference sequence). Trimming took off 6 bases at V and 5 bases at J, with 16 bases between the two ends. The CDR3 covers 14 residues.

The genes are TRBV7-9 and TRBJ2-5, with D perhaps matching TRBD1 (5 bases). Germline CDR1 SEHNR, CDR2 FQNEAQ (reference sequence). The CDR3 length is 16 residues. The V end was cut by 5 bases, the J end by 1 base, with 17 bases between. The CDR3 bases are TGTGCCAGCAGCGCGTCGGGTCGGACATTCCAAGAGACCCAGTACTTC. Translated, it gives CASSASGRTFQETQYF. The complete variable domain, with remaining parts taken from reference TRBV7-9 and TRBJ2-5, reads DTGVSQNPRHKITKRGQNVTFRCDPISEHNRLYWYRQTLGQGPEFLTYFQNEAQLEKSRLLSDRFSAERPKGSFSTLEIQRTEQGDSAMYLCASSASGRTFQETQYFGPGTRLLVL.

J is TRBJ2-3 and V is TRBV27, with D possibly matching TRBD2 (7 bases). Trimming removed 6 bases at V and 5 bases at J, with 21 bases between. There are 16 residues in the CDR3. The germline gives CDR1 MNHEY, CDR2 SMNVEV (reference sequence). The CDR3 here is CASRLSSGGIGDTQYF. Written as DNA, the CDR3 is TGTGCCAGCAGACTGAGTTCGGGGGGCATTGGAGATACGCAGTATTTT.

V is TRBV9 and J is TRBJ2-2; D gene unclear. This CDR3 comprises 13 residues. Trimming left V 0 bases short and J 10 bases short, with 10 bases between. Germline V gene data show CDR1 as SGDLS and CDR2 as YYNGEE. The CDR3 region is CASSVGGVEELFF. Here the CDR3 DNA reads TGTGCCAGCAGCGTAGGTGGGGTTGAGGAGCTGTTTTTT.

This clone was seen just once. The chain employs TRBV2 and TRBJ1-2, with D maybe TRBD1 (6 bases). The V and J ends lost 7 bases and 3 bases respectively, with 15 bases between them. The CDR3 is 14 residues long. Germline V gene sequence: CDR1 SNHLY, CDR2 FYNNEI. The CDR3 DNA sequence: TGTGCCAGCATAGGGGGACCTGAGCACTATGGCTACACCTTC. It codes for CASIGGPEHYGYTF. The full variable domain, with the rest looked up from reference TRBV2 and TRBJ1-2, is EPEVTQTPSHQVTQMGQEVILRCVPISNHLYFYWYRQILGQKVEFLVSFYNNEISEKSEIFDDQFSVERPDGSNFTLKIRSTKLEDSAMYFCASIGGPEHYGYTFGSGTRLTVV.

This clone was found a few times. The chain joins TRBV29-1 to TRBJ1-1, with D possibly matching TRBD1 (6 bases). Germline V gives CDR1 SQVTM, CDR2 ANQGSEA. The CDR3 totals 12 residues. V lost 7 bases to trimming and J lost 6 bases, with 15 bases between them. The CDR3 here is CSAPSQGSEAFF. Here the CDR3 DNA reads TGCAGCGCCCCCTCACAGGGTTCTGAAGCTTTCTTT.

About this clone itself: A far larger clone differs by one base, so this is likely a read error. This chain joins TRBV6-5 and TRBJ1-2, with 7 nucleotides matching TRBD1. Germline-derived CDR1 and CDR2 are MNHEY and SVGAGI. The CDR3 runs 15 residues. Trimming at V came to 6 bases and at J to 2 bases, leaving 9 bases not matched to a gene. This CDR3 reads CASRPGQRPNYGYTF. The CDR3 region has the DNA TGTGCCAGCAGACCGGGACAGAGGCCCAACTATGGCTACACCTTC.

The V call is TRBV5-4, the J call TRBJ2-7, with D tentatively TRBD1 (5 bases). The CDR3 is made up of 12 amino acids. Looked up from germline, CDR1 is SGHNT and CDR2 is YYREEE (reference sequence). Trimming shortened V by 3 bases and J by 4 bases, and 8 bases separated the two germline ends. The CDR3 sequence is CASSSRGYEQYF. The CDR3 coding sequence is TGTGCCAGCAGCTCTAGGGGTTACGAGCAGTACTTC.